The 23 T cell receptor beta chains reported below all come from one sample, sequenced in a study of blood T cells in healthy people across ages. Next came a second PCR, run for about 6 to 11 cycles, which used a sample-barcoded 5' primer along with a J-beta primer mix. TCRdb called the 5' RACE reads again in MiXCR, with one record for every CDR3 protein. The sample holds about 1.4 million distinct CDR3 sequences, approximately 60% seen once. Sequencing input: blood. These receptors originate from a man between 18 and 29 years old in good health.

This chain connects TRBV6-2 or TRBV6-3 to TRBJ1-2; D is ambiguous. The CDR3 is made up of 19 amino acids. CDR1 is MNHEY, CDR2 SVGEGT, per germline. Trimming cost V 5 bases and J 8 bases, with 33 bases left between them. In nucleotides, the CDR3 is TGTGCCAGCAGTCTGCGAGATACGATACCTGACGGGAATGTTGGGGGCTACACCTTC. Translated: CASSLRDTIPDGNVGGYTF.

This clonotype was counted a few times. V usage is TRBV12-3 or TRBV12-4 and J usage is TRBJ2-5, with D perhaps TRBD2 (6 bases). Trimming stripped 3 bases from V and 6 bases from J, with 14 bases between. This CDR3 spans 14 amino acids. In nucleotides, the CDR3 is TGTGCCAGCAGTTTCGGAGGGTTGCCGCAGACCCAGTACTTC. It is translated as CASSFGGLPQTQYF.

This clonotype has ten or more counts. V and J are TRBV12-3 or TRBV12-4 and TRBJ2-6; a weak D match, TRBD1 (6 bases). V was cut by 6 bases and J by 2 bases, with 14 bases left in between. This CDR3 is 16 amino acids long. CDR3 protein: CASRVQGDAGANVLTF. CDR3 DNA sequence: TGTGCCAGCAGGGTACAGGGAGACGCTGGGGCCAACGTCCTGACTTTC.

This chain connects TRBV4-1 to TRBJ1-1; possibly TRBD1 for D (5 bases). V lost 3 bases, J lost 1 base, and 21 bases lay in between. This CDR3 contains 18 residues. Germline V lookup: CDR1 MGHRA, CDR2 YSYEKL. This CDR3 reads CASSQAAIGTGSNTEAFF. DNA for the CDR3: TGCGCCAGCAGCCAGGCAGCTATAGGGACTGGCTCGAACACTGAAGCTTTCTTT.

J is TRBJ1-6 and V is TRBV4-2; 8 nucleotides line up with TRBD1. The CDR3 has 16 residues. In germline, CDR1 is LGHNA, CDR2 YNFKEQ. V trimming: 4 bases; J trimming: 4 bases; junction bases outside the gene matches: 6. Here the CDR3 reads CASSPDGQGYNSPLHF. The CDR3 DNA reads as TGTGCCAGCAGCCCGGACGGACAGGGATATAATTCACCCCTCCACTTT.

CDR3 nucleotides: TGCAGTGCAAGCCAAAGCACAGATACGCAGTATTTT. Its protein is CSASQSTDTQYF. This sequence joins TRBV20-1 and TRBJ2-3; the D is unclear. The length of the CDR3 is 12 residues. Per germline, CDR1 DFQATT and CDR2 SNEGSKA (reference sequence). V was shortened by 6 bases and J by 0 bases, with 7 bases between the two germline ends.

This clonotype was counted between two and nine times. The chain is built from TRBV5-1 and TRBJ2-1; D is unclear. The CDR3 covers 13 residues. The V gene lost 4 bases and the J gene lost 5 bases, with 10 bases spanning the gap. Germline CDR1 and CDR2: SGHRS and YFSETQ. DNA for the CDR3: TGCGCCAGCAGCGATATCGAGAACAATGAGCAGTTCTTC. It encodes CASSDIENNEQFF.

This clonotype appeared a few times. This chain joins TRBV29-1 and TRBJ2-6; 8 bases are shared with TRBD1. The trim removed 4 bases at V and 4 bases at J, leaving 21 bases unmatched. The CDR3 runs 20 residues. The germline V gene has CDR1 SQVTM and CDR2 ANQGSEA. CDR3 sequence: CSVVTPRLDRAAGGANVLTF. The CDR3 region has the DNA TGCAGCGTTGTAACCCCTCGCCTGGACAGGGCAGCTGGGGGGGCCAACGTCCTGACTTTC.

The V call is TRBV4-3, the J call TRBJ2-4; D remains unclear. The J call is doubtful: the DNA matches TRBJ2-7 better. This CDR3 spans 14 amino acids. CDR1 and CDR2 from the germline V gene are LGHNA and YSLEER. The CDR3 bases are TGCGCCAGCAGCCAAGGGTCCAGATTCTACGAGCAGTACTTC. Translating gives CASSQGSRFYEQYF.

V and J are TRBV14 and TRBJ2-1; 8 nucleotides match TRBD2. Germline assignment: CDR1 SGHDN and CDR2 FVKESK. The trim removed 4 bases at V and 13 bases at J, leaving 3 bases unmatched. This CDR3 comprises 11 residues. CDR3 in DNA: TGTGCCAGCAGCCTTGGACTAGCACAGTTCTTC. It encodes CASSLGLAQFF.

The J gene is TRBJ2-5, the V gene TRBV7-2, with TRBD2 as a possible D gene (6 bases). Trimming removed 1 base at V and 7 bases at J, with 13 bases between. The CDR3 spans 14 residues. CDR1 and CDR2 (germline): SGHTA, FQGNSA. CDR3 loop: CASSLELGRMTQYF. The CDR3 coding sequence is TGTGCCAGCAGCTTAGAGTTGGGGAGGATGACCCAGTACTTC. The full variable domain, rest sourced from reference TRBV7-2 and TRBJ2-5, is GAGVSQSPSNKVTEKGKDVELRCDPISGHTALYWYRQSLGQGLEFLIYFQGNSAPDKSGLPSDRFSAERTGGSVSTLTIQRTQQEDSAVYLCASSLELGRMTQYFGPGTRLLVL.

This clonotype was seen a few times. One end of the junction fails to match germline, which may point to a read error. CDR3 in DNA: TGTGCCAGCAGCCAAGACAGGGGTCATGGCTACACCTTT. Protein product: CASSQDRGHGYTF. The gene calls are TRBV14 and TRBJ1-2, with a weak D call TRBD1 (6 bases). This CDR3 is 13 amino acids long. Germline V gene sequence: CDR1 SGHDN, CDR2 FVKESK.

The rearrangement uses TRBV6-5 and TRBJ2-2; D could derive from TRBD1 or TRBD2 (5 bases each). This CDR3 contains 17 residues. Per germline, CDR1 MNHEY and CDR2 SVGAGI. V dropped 2 bases and J dropped 2 bases, with 15 bases sitting between them. CDR3 in amino acids: CASSYSSGADNTGELFF. The CDR3, as DNA: TGTGCCAGCAGTTACAGTTCCGGGGCCGATAACACCGGGGAGCTGTTTTTT.

This clonotype was seen a handful of times. DNA of the CDR3: TGTGCCAGCAGTTTTGGGCTAGCGGGAGAATATGAGCAGTTCTTC. Amino acid sequence: CASSFGLAGEYEQFF. The chain couples TRBV12-3 or TRBV12-4 to TRBJ2-1, with TRBD2 matching 10 bases. After removal of 3 bases from V and 8 bases from J, the junction contained 7 bases not matched to a gene. CDR3 size: 15 residues.

CDR3 sequence reads: CASSQTLLTSGGANTDTQYF. CDR3 nucleotides: TGCGCCAGCAGCCAAACCCTCTTGACTAGCGGGGGGGCGAATACAGATACGCAGTATTTT. J is TRBJ2-3 and V is TRBV4-3, with 14 bases matching TRBD2. After removal of 2 bases from V and 3 bases from J, the junction contained 13 bases not matched to a gene. This CDR3 is built from 20 residues. CDR1 LGHNA and CDR2 YSLEER come from the germline V gene.

This clonotype was counted only a few times. V gene TRBV10-3 combines with J gene TRBJ2-5; unclear D gene. The J call is uncertain, as TRBJ2-7 better fits the DNA end. The CDR3 has 15 amino acids. Germline V lookup: CDR1 ENHRY, CDR2 SYGVKD. CDR3 sequence reads: CAISEIVRANVEQYF. CDR3 coding DNA: TGTGCCATCAGTGAGATTGTAAGGGCTAACGTCGAGCAGTACTTC.

This clonotype has just a few counts. The genes are TRBV9 and TRBJ2-7, with TRBD2 matching 10 bases. J lost 3 bases, V lost 3 bases, and 6 bases had no gene match. Germline CDR1 and CDR2: SGDLS and YYNGEE. The CDR3 length is 15 residues. CDR3 in amino acids: CASSAGLAAGYEQYF. CDR3 DNA: TGTGCCAGCAGCGCAGGACTAGCGGCTGGCTACGAGCAGTACTTC.

This clonotype was seen more than once but under ten times. The chain links TRBV27 to TRBJ2-1; D is unclear. Trimming removed 1 base from V and 10 bases from J, with 5 bases in between. CDR1 is MNHEY, CDR2 SMNVEV, per germline (reference sequence). The CDR3 consists of 11 residues. In DNA, the CDR3 is TGTGCCAGCAGTTTATACGGCGAGCAGTTCTTC. It translates to CASSLYGEQFF.

There are a few counts of this clonotype. The genes are TRBV27 and TRBJ1-5; TRBD1 matches at 10 bases. In germline, CDR1 is MNHEY, CDR2 SMNVEV (reference sequence). The CDR3 runs 18 residues. With V trimmed by 5 bases and J by 1 base, 11 bases remained unmatched. CDR3 residues: CASSPRDRGYGSNQPQHF. The CDR3, as DNA: TGTGCCAGCAGTCCCCGGGACAGGGGATACGGGAGCAATCAGCCCCAGCATTTT.

The rearrangement links TRBV12-3 or TRBV12-4 to TRBJ2-6; a weak D match, TRBD2 (6 bases). This CDR3 region has 16 residues. V shed 3 bases and J shed 2 bases, with 11 bases lying between them. This CDR3 reads CASSLEGSPGANVLTF. CDR3 in DNA: TGTGCCAGCAGTTTGGAGGGATCACCTGGGGCCAACGTCCTGACTTTC.

This clonotype was counted once. This rearrangement joins TRBV4-3 to TRBJ1-4; the D is unclear. This CDR3 region has 16 residues. V dropped 3 bases and J dropped 5 bases, with 16 bases sitting between them. Germline V gene data show CDR1 as LGHNA and CDR2 as YSLEER. CDR3 protein: CASSHLDGRLNEKLFF. CDR3 DNA: TGCGCCAGCAGCCACCTAGACGGACGGTTAAATGAAAAACTGTTTTTT.

The chain is built from TRBV20-1 and TRBJ2-7; 8 nucleotides agree with TRBD2. The end of the DNA fits TRBJ2-1 better, so the J call may be wrong. This CDR3 is built from 15 residues. Germline assignment: CDR1 DFQATT and CDR2 SNEGSKA (reference sequence). Here the CDR3 reads CSAILPAGAHIEQFF. The DNA of the CDR3 is TGCAGTGCTATCCTTCCAGCGGGGGCCCATATAGAGCAGTTCTTC.

This rearrangement joins TRBV20-1 to TRBJ2-1; 9 bases map to TRBD1. Unmatched junction bases numbered 9, after V lost 7 bases and J lost 5 bases. Germline V lookup: CDR1 DFQATT, CDR2 SNEGSKA (reference sequence). This CDR3 spans 14 amino acids. This CDR3 is CSETGQGGHNEQFF. As DNA, the CDR3 is TGCAGTGAGACGGGACAGGGAGGTCACAATGAGCAGTTCTTC.